Listed below are T cell receptor beta chains from one sample, sequenced in a study of untreated major depressive disorder. Assay: immunoSEQ multiplex PCR; the TCRdb copy retains only in-frame clones and omits some. The table has around 20,000 clones, 85% to 95% seen once. The source material was CD4+ T cells from PBMCs. These receptors were taken from a man under 40 in good health. The CDR3 runs from the conserved cysteine through the conserved F or W. D genes are given only for firm matches. The size field is filled for only some rows; it gives once, few, many or a size class.

clone_size	j_call	v_call	d_call	cdr3_nt	cdr3_aa
-	TRBJ2-7	TRBV7-3	TRBD1	TGTGCCAGCAGCCCACAGGGGTGGAGCGACGAGCAGTACTTC	CASSPQGWSDEQYF
-	TRBJ1-2	TRBV6-1	-	TGTGCCAGCAGTGAAGCGCCGGGACGTGGAGGCTACACCTTC	CASSEAPGRGGYTF
-	TRBJ1-4	TRBV5-1	-	TGCGCCAGCAGCTTGGCGGGGGGCAATGAAAAACTGTTTTTT	CASSLAGGNEKLFF
once	TRBJ2-6	TRBV13	-	TGTGCCAGCAGCTTAGGTTGGGATAGGTCCTCTGGGGCCAACGTCCTGACTTTC	CASSLGWDRSSGANVLTF
-	TRBJ2-7	TRBV27	TRBD1	TGTGCCAGCAGTTACGCAGGGGGCCCTACCTACGAGCAGTACTTC	CASSYAGGPTYEQYF
-	TRBJ2-6	TRBV7-3	-	TGTGCCAGCACCCTCCTCCCGGGGGCCAACGTCCTGACTTTC	CASTLLPGANVLTF
once	TRBJ1-4	TRBV4-2	-	TGTGCCAGCAGCCAAGGGGTGGGGGATGAAAAACTGTTTTTT	CASSQGVGDEKLFF
-	TRBJ2-1	TRBV12-5	TRBD2	TGTGCTAGTGCTCTCCGACTAGCTGGCAATGAGCAGTTCTTC	CASALRLAGNEQFF
-	TRBJ2-2	TRBV18	-	TGTGCCAGCTCACCACAGGGGTACACCGGGGAGCTGTTTTTT	CASSPQGYTGELFF
-	TRBJ2-6	TRBV5-1	-	TGCGCCAGCAGCTTGCCGGGGGCCGGGGCCAACGTCCTGACTTTC	CASSLPGAGANVLTF
-	TRBJ1-1	TRBV2	TRBD1	TGTGCCAGCAGTTCGACAGGGAAGGACACTGAAGCTTTCTTT	CASSSTGKDTEAFF
-	TRBJ1-5	TRBV7-2	TRBD1	TGTGCCAGCAGCGATCGGACAGGGCCTCAGCCCCAGCATTTT	CASSDRTGPQPQHF
-	TRBJ1-1	TRBV2	-	TGTGCCAGCAGTTTTCGGACTAACACTGAAGCTTTCTTT	CASSFRTNTEAFF
-	TRBJ1-5	TRBV27	-	TGTGCCAGCAGTTTTATTGGTATGCAGCCCCAGCATTTT	CASSFIGMQPQHF
-	TRBJ1-5	TRBV5-1	-	TGCGCCAGCAGCCCAGGATCGGGCAATCAGCCCCAGCATTTT	CASSPGSGNQPQHF
once	TRBJ2-2	TRBV5-5	TRBD2	TGTGCCAGCAGCGAGGGACTAGCGAGAGGCGGGGAGCTGTTTTTT	CASSEGLARGGELFF
once	TRBJ2-5	TRBV4-3	-	TGCGCCAGCAGCCAAGGCCTGACTAGACAACAAGAGAGCCAGTACTTC	CASSQGLTRQQESQYF
-	TRBJ2-1	TRBV5-1	-	TGCGCCAGCAGCTCCCCGGGGGGCAGGCAGAATGAGCAGTTCTTC	CASSSPGGRQNEQFF
-	TRBJ2-1	TRBV2	-	TGTGCCAGCAAAAGTACGACCCGGTATGAGCAGTTCTTC	CASKSTTRYEQFF
-	TRBJ2-1	TRBV19	TRBD2	TGTGCCAGTAGTGGCCAAGCGGGAGGATCCCAGTTCTTC	CASSGQAGGSQFF
-	TRBJ1-2	TRBV6-1	-	TGTGCCAGCAGTGAAGGAGTGGGCGACATGTGGCCGGGCCGCTATGGCTACACCTTC	CASSEGVGDMWPGRYGYTF
-	TRBJ2-3	TRBV4-3	TRBD2	TGCGCCAGCAGCCAGGGACTAGCGGGAGCCAACACAGATACGCAGTATTTT	CASSQGLAGANTDTQYF
-	TRBJ1-5	TRBV19	TRBD1	TGTGCCAGTACCACGACAGGGGGCCACTCAAGACTAAATCAGCCCCAGCATTTT	CASTTTGGHSRLNQPQHF
-	TRBJ2-6	TRBV7-2	-	TGTGCCAGCAGCTTAGCAGGGTCTGGGGCCAACGTCCTGACTTTC	CASSLAGSGANVLTF
-	TRBJ2-2	TRBV9	TRBD1	TGTGCCAGCAGCCCCCTGACAGGGGCGAACACCGGGGAGCTGTTTTTT	CASSPLTGANTGELFF
-	TRBJ2-5	TRBV27	-	TGTGCCAGCAGTTTAAGTTTAGGGGGAGGGCCTGAAGAGACCCAGTACTTC	CASSLSLGGGPEETQYF
-	TRBJ2-1	TRBV19	-	TGTGCCAGTAGTATCTGGAATCCAGGGGGGTACAATGAGCAGTTCTTC	CASSIWNPGGYNEQFF
-	TRBJ2-3	TRBV5-1	-	TGCGCCAGCAGCATTTCAGGCACAGATACGCAGTATTTT	CASSISGTDTQYF
-	TRBJ1-2	TRBV19	TRBD1	TGTGCCAGTAGTTCAGGACAGGGGGGCTATGGCTACACCTTC	CASSSGQGGYGYTF
-	TRBJ2-5	TRBV9	TRBD1	TGTGCCAGCAGTCGAGACAGGGGCGGAGAGACCCAGTACTTC	CASSRDRGGETQYF
-	TRBJ2-7	TRBV6-5	-	TGTGCCAGCAGTTACAGGGGACCTAGCTACGAGCAGTACTTC	CASSYRGPSYEQYF
-	TRBJ1-1	TRBV5-6	-	-	CASSFGPGQRNTEAFF
once	TRBJ1-2	TRBV7-2	-	TGTGCCAGCAGCCTCATGGAGGGCTACACCTTC	CASSLMEGYTF
-	TRBJ1-2	TRBV5-4	-	TGTGCCAGCAGCTTGGCAGGGGACCCCCTCTACACCTTC	CASSLAGDPLYTF
-	TRBJ1-2	TRBV6-5	-	TGTGCCAGCAGCCAGGGATTAGGTGGCTACACCTTC	CASSQGLGGYTF
-	TRBJ1-4	TRBV5-1	-	TGCGCCAGCAGCTCCTACAGCGCTAATAATGAAAAACTGTTTTTT	CASSSYSANNEKLFF
-	TRBJ2-1	TRBV5-1	-	TGCGCCAGCAGGTCATCCTACAATGAGCAGTTCTTC	CASRSSYNEQFF
-	TRBJ2-7	TRBV28	TRBD1	TGTGCCACCACGGACAGGGTCCACGAGCAGTACTTC	CATTDRVHEQYF
-	TRBJ2-7	TRBV15	-	TGTGCCACCAGCAGAGACTCCTACTCCTACGAGCAGTACTTC	CATSRDSYSYEQYF
-	TRBJ1-4	TRBV5-4	TRBD1	TGTGCCAGCAGTGCCGGGTGGGACAGGGGAGAAAAACTGTTTTTT	CASSAGWDRGEKLFF
-	TRBJ1-2	TRBV2	-	TGTGCCAGCAGTGAAGCGCTAAAGGGGGTGGGCTACACCTTC	CASSEALKGVGYTF
-	TRBJ2-5	TRBV14	-	TGTGCCAGCAGCCAGATCTTGGGTGGAGAGACCCAGTACTTC	CASSQILGGETQYF
-	TRBJ1-2	TRBV7-2	TRBD1	TGTGCCAGCAGCCCAGACAGGGGGCGGTTCTATGGCTACACCTTC	CASSPDRGRFYGYTF
-	TRBJ2-5	TRBV9	TRBD1	TGTGCCAGCAGCGTAAGACAGGGAGAGACCCAGTACTTC	CASSVRQGETQYF
-	TRBJ1-2	TRBV9	-	TGTGCCAGCAGCCGGCGGGCGGGCTCAGTTCGGGGCTACACCTTC	CASSRRAGSVRGYTF
-	TRBJ2-1	TRBV5-1	TRBD1	TGCGCCAGCAGGACTTCGGGACAGGGCGGTGAGCAGTTCTTC	CASRTSGQGGEQFF
-	TRBJ2-3	TRBV5-1	-	TGCGCCAGCAGCCATGCAGTCGAGAGCACAGATACGCAGTATTTT	CASSHAVESTDTQYF
-	TRBJ2-5	TRBV9	-	TGTGCCAGCAGCGCAGGGGAGGGAGGGTACCAAGAGACCCAGTACTTC	CASSAGEGGYQETQYF
-	TRBJ1-1	TRBV20-1	-	TGCAGTGCCCCATACCGGGCTGAAGCTTTCTTT	CSAPYRAEAFF
-	TRBJ2-7	TRBV4-2	-	TGTGCCAGCAGCCCAGAACGTACGCGGGAGCAGTACTTC	CASSPERTREQYF
-	TRBJ2-7	TRBV6-4	-	TGTGCCAGCAGTACGCGGCGCCCGCTCTACGAGCAGTACTTC	CASSTRRPLYEQYF
once	TRBJ2-1	TRBV7-2	-	TGTGCCAGCAGCTTCCTAGACCGGGACGGGTTCTTC	CASSFLDRDGFF